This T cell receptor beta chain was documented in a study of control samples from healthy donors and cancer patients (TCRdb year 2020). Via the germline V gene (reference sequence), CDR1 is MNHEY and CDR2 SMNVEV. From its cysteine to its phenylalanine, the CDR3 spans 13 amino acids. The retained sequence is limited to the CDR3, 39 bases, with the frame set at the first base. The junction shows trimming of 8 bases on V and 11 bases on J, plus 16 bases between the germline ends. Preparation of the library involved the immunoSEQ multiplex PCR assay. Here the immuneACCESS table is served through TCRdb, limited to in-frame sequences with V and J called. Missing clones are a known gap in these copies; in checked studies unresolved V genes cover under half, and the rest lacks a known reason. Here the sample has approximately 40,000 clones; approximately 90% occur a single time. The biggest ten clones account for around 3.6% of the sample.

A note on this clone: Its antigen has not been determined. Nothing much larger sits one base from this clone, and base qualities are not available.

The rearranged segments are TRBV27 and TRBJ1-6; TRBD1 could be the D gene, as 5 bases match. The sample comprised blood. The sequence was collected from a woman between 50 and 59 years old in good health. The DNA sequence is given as TGTGCCAGCTTTGGGGCAGGTGGGACACCCCTCCACTTT. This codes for CASFGAGGTPLHF.